One and the same sample provided the 27 T cell receptor beta chains below, sequenced in a study of T cells in localized non-small cell lung cancer. Profiled with immunoSEQ multiplex PCR; TCRdb holds only in-frame clones, not every one. The sample yields several thousand clones, roughly nine tenths seen once. The specimen comprised peripheral blood, sampled before any cancer treatment. The origin of the receptors is a woman aged 40 to 75 with stage I squamous cell lung carcinoma.

Here the CDR3 DNA reads TGCAGCGGGGGGGGGCCGGGTTACACCGGGGAGCTGTTTTTT. Amino acids: CSGGGPGYTGELFF. This chain uses TRBV29-1 with TRBJ2-2, with D perhaps matching TRBD2 (7 bases). The CDR3 runs 14 residues. The ends were cut back, 7 bases at V and 3 bases at J, with 15 bases in the middle. From germline, CDR1 is SQVTM and CDR2 ANQGSEA.

The CDR3 sequence: CASSQDQGTYGYTF. For the CDR3, the DNA is TGCGCCAGCAGCCAAGATCAGGGGACCTATGGCTACACCTTC. This chain uses TRBV4-1 with TRBJ1-2, with D possibly being TRBD1 (6 bases). This CDR3 contains 14 residues. The V gene's germline CDR1 is MGHRA and CDR2 YSYEKL. V lost 0 bases and J 4 bases, leaving 9 bases between the germline ends.

This clone has a single count. The chain joins TRBV6-1 to TRBJ2-2; D tentatively reads TRBD1 or TRBD2 (5 bases each). CDR1 and CDR2 (germline): MNHNS, SASEGT. Trimming stripped 6 bases from V and 1 base from J, with 9 bases between. This CDR3 spans 14 amino acids. The CDR3 DNA sequence: TGTGCCAGCAGCGGGGCCTTGAACACCGGGGAGCTGTTTTTT. This codes for CASSGALNTGELFF.

This clone appeared once. V usage is TRBV27 and J usage is TRBJ2-4; 11 bases fit TRBD1. The CDR3 loop spans 14 amino acids. J lost 6 bases, V lost 3 bases, and 1 base had no gene match. Germline V CDR1 and CDR2: MNHEY, SMNVEV (reference sequence). CDR3 residues: CASSLGQGVNIQYF. The CDR3 DNA follows: TGTGCCAGCAGTTTGGGACAGGGGGTAAACATTCAGTACTTC.

The chain combines TRBV6-1 with TRBJ2-2, with 9 nucleotides matching TRBD1. J lost 7 bases, V lost 11 bases, and 11 bases had no gene match. The CDR3 loop spans 14 amino acids. Germline V gene lookup returns CDR1 MNHNS and CDR2 SASEGT. CDR3 nucleotides: TGTGCCGCGAAAACAGGGGGCGATTACGGGGAGCTGTTTTTT. This codes for CAAKTGGDYGELFF.

The V call is TRBV11-3, the J call TRBJ1-1, with TRBD1 matching 8 bases. With 1 base clipped from V and 1 base from J, the junction kept 8 bases outside the gene matches. Germline CDR1 and CDR2: SGHNT and YENEEA. The CDR3 totals 17 residues. The CDR3 nucleotides are TGTGCCAGCAGCTTAGGGGCAGGGGGCGCCTGGAACACTGAAGCTTTCTTT. It encodes CASSLGAGGAWNTEAFF.

The chain couples TRBV11-2 to TRBJ2-7, with unresolved D. The CDR3 runs 11 residues. V gave up 3 bases and J gave up 2 bases, with 2 bases separating them. The germline CDR1 and CDR2 sequences are SGHAT and FQNNGV. The chain's CDR3 is CASSLTYEQYF. The CDR3 region has the DNA TGTGCCAGCAGCTTGACCTACGAGCAGTACTTC.

The chain employs TRBV6-5 and TRBJ1-2; possibly TRBD1 for D (5 bases). From germline, CDR1 is MNHEY and CDR2 SVGAGI. V was pared by 4 bases and J by 7 bases, with 19 bases between. The CDR3 runs 15 residues. CDR3 protein: CASSSRTQGWVGYTF. In nucleotides, the CDR3 is TGTGCCAGCAGTTCCCGAACGCAGGGATGGGTTGGCTACACCTTC.

The chain joins TRBV28 to TRBJ1-2; no definite D call. The ends were cut back, 3 bases at V and 8 bases at J, with 10 bases in the middle. The CDR3 is 12 amino acids. Per germline, CDR1 MDHEN and CDR2 SYDVKM. DNA for the CDR3: TGTGCCAGCAGTTTTCCGGGGAACGGCTACACCTTC. This sequence encodes CASSFPGNGYTF.

This chain connects TRBV7-9 to TRBJ1-1; D uncertain. The CDR3 consists of 13 residues. The V gene lost 5 bases and the J gene lost 7 bases, with 14 bases spanning the gap. Germline lookup yields CDR1 SEHNR and CDR2 FQNEAQ (reference sequence). The CDR3 coding sequence is TGTGCCAGCAGCCAGATACCCACCTTTGAAGCTTTCTTT. It is translated as CASSQIPTFEAFF.

The chain couples TRBV4-1 to TRBJ2-1; 9 bases map to TRBD2. Germline trimming cut 1 base from V and 9 bases from J; bases unmatched to any gene: 7. CDR1 and CDR2 from the germline V gene are MGHRA and YSYEKL. The CDR3 has 15 amino acids. CDR3 DNA sequence: TGCGCCAGCAGCCAAGCACCAGGACTAGCGTTTGAGCAGTTCTTC. This sequence encodes CASSQAPGLAFEQFF.

The rearrangement uses TRBV5-4 and TRBJ1-1; 12 positions match TRBD1. Per the germline V gene, CDR1 is SGHNT and CDR2 is YYREEE (reference sequence). V dropped 4 bases and J dropped 11; count of bases not matched to a gene: 12. The length of the CDR3 is 15 residues. DNA of the CDR3: TGTGCCAGCAGCCCGGGACAGGGGGCGCAGCCTCGGGCTTTCTTT. Translation gives CASSPGQGAQPRAFF.

The chain links TRBV6-5 to TRBJ2-5; either TRBD1 or TRBD2 may supply D (6 bases each). CDR1 and CDR2 (germline): MNHEY, SVGAGI. The CDR3 is 14 residues long. The V and J ends lost 6 bases and 1 base respectively, with 12 bases between them. The CDR3 here is CASSARGRQETQYF. CDR3 in DNA: TGTGCCAGCAGCGCTCGGGGGCGCCAAGAGACCCAGTACTTC.

The chain employs TRBV5-1 and TRBJ1-2; D ambiguous. The V gene's germline CDR1 is SGHRS and CDR2 YFSETQ. This CDR3 region has 14 residues. V lost 0 bases to trimming and J lost 6 bases, with 12 bases between them. CDR3 amino acids: CASSLEWQVDGYTF. For the CDR3, the DNA is TGCGCCAGCAGCTTGGAGTGGCAGGTCGATGGCTACACCTTC. Variable domain in full (rest from reference TRBV5-1 and TRBJ1-2): KAGVTQTPRYLIKTRGQQVTLSCSPISGHRSVSWYQQTPGQGLQFLFEYFSETQRNKGNFPGRFSGRQFSNSRSEMNVSTLELGDSALYLCASSLEWQVDGYTFGSGTRLTVV.

The chain is built from TRBV11-3 and TRBJ2-2; 7 nucleotides agree with TRBD1. V lost 2 bases and J lost 5; bases outside the gene matches: 5. Germline CDR1 reads SGHNT; CDR2 reads YENEEA. This CDR3 is built from 15 residues. CDR3 loop: CASSLSARGTGELFF. The CDR3 bases are TGTGCCAGCAGCTTAAGTGCCAGGGGGACCGGGGAGCTGTTTTTT.

The chain is built from TRBV30 and TRBJ2-7, with TRBD2 matching 10 bases. CDR1 is GTSNPN and CDR2 is SVGIG in the germline V gene (reference sequence). The CDR3 spans 15 residues. V dropped 4 bases and J dropped 0; count of bases not matched to a gene: 6. The CDR3 is CAWNSGGPSSYEQYF. The CDR3 region has the DNA TGTGCCTGGAATAGCGGGGGGCCAAGCTCCTACGAGCAGTACTTC.

The V call is TRBV6-1, the J call TRBJ1-2, with a weak D call TRBD1 (5 bases). V shed 6 bases and J shed 4 bases, with 15 bases lying between them. CDR3 size: 14 residues. CDR1 and CDR2 from the germline V gene are MNHNS and SASEGT. The CDR3 DNA is TGTGCCAGCAGCGTCGCGGGGGGTAGCTATGGCTACACCTTC. It codes for CASSVAGGSYGYTF.

The V and J genes are TRBV30 and TRBJ1-1; D gene ambiguous. This CDR3 has 13 residues. Trimming removed 2 bases from V and 3 bases from J, with 10 bases in between. Germline V gene data show CDR1 as GTSNPN and CDR2 as SVGIG (reference sequence). CDR3 amino acids: CAWSPRRDTEAFF. CDR3 in DNA: TGTGCCTGGAGTCCCCGGCGGGACACTGAAGCTTTCTTT.

This clone was picked up one time. This chain connects TRBV18 to TRBJ1-1; 11 bases align to TRBD1. With 1 base clipped from V and 7 bases from J, the junction kept 2 bases outside the gene matches. CDR3 length equals 14 residues. Germline V CDR1 and CDR2: KGHSH, LQKENI. CDR3 nucleotide sequence: TGTGCCAGCTCACCACGGACAGGGGGCGATGAAGCTTTCTTT. Encoded protein: CASSPRTGGDEAFF.

This chain joins TRBV5-1 and TRBJ2-5; 12 bases agree with TRBD2. The V segment lost 3 bases and the J segment 4 bases; nucleotides outside the gene matches: 13. Germline CDR1 SGHRS, CDR2 YFSETQ. This CDR3 region has 18 residues. DNA of the CDR3: TGCGCCAGCAGCTCGGACGGATACCCTAGCGGGGGGGGAGAGACCCAGTACTTC. Encoded protein: CASSSDGYPSGGGETQYF. Full variable domain (rest looked up from reference TRBV5-1 and TRBJ2-5): KAGVTQTPRYLIKTRGQQVTLSCSPISGHRSVSWYQQTPGQGLQFLFEYFSETQRNKGNFPGRFSGRQFSNSRSEMNVSTLELGDSALYLCASSSDGYPSGGGETQYFGPGTRLLVL.

This chain links TRBV7-2 with TRBJ1-4; perhaps TRBD1 as D (5 bases). The CDR3 loop spans 17 amino acids. V was cut by 2 bases and J by 5 bases, with 18 bases left in between. Germline lookup yields CDR1 SGHTA and CDR2 FQGNSA. CDR3 sequence: CASSLRRSKGLNEKLFF. The CDR3 DNA reads TGTGCCAGCAGCTTAAGGCGCTCTAAGGGGTTGAATGAAAAACTGTTTTTT. The whole variable domain, remainder taken from reference TRBV7-2 and TRBJ1-4, is GAGVSQSPSNKVTEKGKDVELRCDPISGHTALYWYRQSLGQGLEFLIYFQGNSAPDKSGLPSDRFSAERTGGSVSTLTIQRTQQEDSAVYLCASSLRRSKGLNEKLFFGSGTQLSVL.

The chain uses TRBV5-1 and TRBJ1-4, with D possibly matching TRBD1 (5 bases). Between the trimmed V and J ends, which lost 4 bases and 3 bases, there was a span of 13 bases. The CDR3 has 15 residues. Germline loops: CDR1 SGHRS, CDR2 YFSETQ. CDR3 region: CASSLGGDPNEKLFF. CDR3 coding DNA: TGCGCCAGCAGCCTTGGGGGGGACCCTAATGAAAAACTGTTTTTT.

The table lists this clone with a count of one. The chain uses TRBV6-6 and TRBJ1-5; D gene unclear. The CDR3 is 14 residues long. The germline gives CDR1 MNHNY, CDR2 SVGAGI (reference sequence). The ends were cut back, 0 bases at V and 4 bases at J, with 7 bases in the middle. CDR3 DNA: TGTGCCAGCAGTTACTCGGCCGGAAATCAGCCCCAGCATTTT. It translates to CASSYSAGNQPQHF.

This clone was seen more than once but under ten times. The CDR3 DNA reads as TGCGCCAGCAGCCAAGTAGCGGGGGGGATCAATGAGCAGTTCTTC. Protein: CASSQVAGGINEQFF. The gene calls are TRBV4-1 and TRBJ2-1; 11 nucleotides align to TRBD2. Losses at the gene ends were 1 base for V and 6 bases for J; bases not matched to a gene: 2. The CDR3 consists of 15 residues. Germline CDR1 and CDR2: MGHRA and YSYEKL.

This rearrangement joins TRBV27 to TRBJ2-4; D might be TRBD1 (6 bases). Deletions cut 2 bases from V and 4 bases from J, with 12 bases between. The CDR3 is made up of 15 amino acids. Germline values: CDR1 MNHEY, CDR2 SMNVEV (reference sequence). In nucleotides, the CDR3 is TGTGCCAGCAGTTTACTTACAGGGCCTAAAAACATTCAGTACTTC. This codes for CASSLLTGPKNIQYF.

Note on this clone: The sample holds other DNA sequences that translate to the same CDR3. The chain couples TRBV7-9 to TRBJ2-5; D may be TRBD2 (5 bases). CDR1 and CDR2 from the germline V gene are SEHNR and FQNEAQ (reference sequence). This CDR3 is 14 amino acids long. V lost 5 bases, J lost 5 bases, and 15 bases lay in between. This chain's CDR3 is CASSLGGQRETQYF. The CDR3 nucleotides are TGTGCCAGCAGCCTAGGAGGTCAACGGGAGACCCAGTACTTC.

The chain couples TRBV18 to TRBJ1-1; tentatively, D is TRBD1 (6 bases). Trimming cost V 5 bases and J 6 bases, with 13 bases left between them. Germline V gene lookup returns CDR1 KGHSH and CDR2 LQKENI. This CDR3 is 13 amino acids long. The CDR3 region has the DNA TGTGCCAGCTCAGTTCAGGGGCACCCTGAAGCTTTCTTT. This gives the protein CASSVQGHPEAFF.